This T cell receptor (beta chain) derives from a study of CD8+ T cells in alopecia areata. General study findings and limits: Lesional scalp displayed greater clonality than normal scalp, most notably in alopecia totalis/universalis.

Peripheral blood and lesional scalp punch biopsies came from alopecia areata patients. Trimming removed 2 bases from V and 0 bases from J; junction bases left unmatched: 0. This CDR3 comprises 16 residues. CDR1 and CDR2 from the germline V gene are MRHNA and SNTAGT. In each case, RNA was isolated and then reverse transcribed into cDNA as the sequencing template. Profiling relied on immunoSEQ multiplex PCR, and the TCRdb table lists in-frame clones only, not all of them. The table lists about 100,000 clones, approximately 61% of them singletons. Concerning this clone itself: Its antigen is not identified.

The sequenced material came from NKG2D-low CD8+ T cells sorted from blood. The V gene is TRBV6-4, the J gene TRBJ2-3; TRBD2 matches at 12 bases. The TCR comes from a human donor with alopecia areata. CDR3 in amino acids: CASSDGTSGSTDTQYF. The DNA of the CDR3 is TGTGCCAGCAGTGACGGGACTAGCGGGAGCACAGATACGCAGTATTTT.